Shown below are 20 T cell receptor beta chains from a single sample sequenced in a study of blood T cell repertoires in COVID-19. Here immunoSEQ multiplex PCR was the method, and the copy in TCRdb shows in-frame clones only, minus some. There are about 39,000 clones in the sample; more than 80% occur only once, and approximately 11% lies in the top ten. The material sequenced was peripheral blood. The source of these receptors is a man aged 55 to 70 in a cohort sampled during active COVID-19.

The rearrangement joins TRBV2 to TRBJ1-2; perhaps TRBD1 as D (6 bases). The CDR3 consists of 16 residues. Trimming shortened V by 0 bases and J by 2 bases, and 13 bases separated the two germline ends. The germline V gene has CDR1 SNHLY and CDR2 FYNNEI. CDR3 sequence: CASSEANQGWNYGYTF. The CDR3 coding sequence is TGTGCCAGCAGTGAAGCGAATCAGGGGTGGAACTATGGCTACACCTTC.

This chain joins TRBV19 and TRBJ2-1; TRBD2 aligns across 7 bases. Losses at the gene ends were 6 bases for V and 7 bases for J; bases not matched to a gene: 12. CDR3 length equals 15 residues. CDR1 and CDR2 from the germline V gene are LNHDA and SQIVND (reference sequence). The CDR3 here is CASSPIAGTGNEQFF. The CDR3 nucleotides read TGTGCCAGTAGCCCTATAGCGGGTACGGGTAATGAGCAGTTCTTC.

The chain is built from TRBV9 and TRBJ2-1; D may be TRBD2 (7 bases). Germline CDR1 is SGDLS and CDR2 is YYNGEE. The CDR3 is made up of 14 amino acids. V was shortened by 3 bases and J by 8 bases, with 15 bases between the two germline ends. The CDR3: CASSGGLAAYEQFF. The CDR3 nucleotides read TGTGCCAGCAGCGGGGGGCTAGCGGCATATGAGCAGTTCTTC.

This chain links TRBV30 with TRBJ2-7; D perhaps matches TRBD1 (6 bases). From germline, CDR1 is GTSNPN and CDR2 SVGIG (reference sequence). Between the trimmed V and J ends, which lost 0 bases and 6 bases, there was a span of 9 bases. CDR3 length: 12 residues. CDR3 protein: CAWSVGRGEQYF. CDR3 DNA sequence: TGTGCCTGGAGTGTTGGCAGGGGCGAGCAGTACTTC.

The chain recombines TRBV4-3 with TRBJ1-2, with D unclear. The CDR3 has 15 residues. Germline values: CDR1 LGHNA, CDR2 YSLEER. Trimming removed 4 bases from V and 3 bases from J, with 15 bases in between. CDR3 DNA sequence: TGCGCCAGCAGCCCCCGCGGCCTCCGGGACTATGGCTACACCTTC. Protein: CASSPRGLRDYGYTF.

V is TRBV4-1 and J is TRBJ2-4; 8 nucleotides agree with TRBD2. In germline, CDR1 is MGHRA, CDR2 YSYEKL. J was trimmed by 2 bases and V by 0 bases; bases with no gene match: 12. The CDR3 covers 19 residues. The CDR3 sequence is CASSQDPAGVAGPKNIQYF. CDR3 DNA sequence: TGCGCCAGCAGCCAAGACCCGGCGGGAGTAGCGGGGCCCAAAAACATTCAGTACTTC.

The V call is TRBV11-3, the J call TRBJ1-2, with 10 bases identical to TRBD1. The CDR3 is 13 residues long. Germline V gives CDR1 SGHNT, CDR2 YENEEA. The V and J ends lost 4 bases and 6 bases, in that order; junction bases with no gene match: 2. CDR3 sequence reads: CASSSGQGNGYTF. Here the CDR3 DNA reads TGTGCCAGCAGCTCGGGACAGGGGAATGGCTACACCTTC.

The chain has TRBV5-1 and TRBJ2-1; D remains unclear. With 4 bases removed from V and 0 bases from J, the gap between germline ends came to 14 bases. The V gene's germline CDR1 is SGHRS and CDR2 YFSETQ. The CDR3 covers 16 residues. CDR3 nucleotide sequence: TGCGCCAGCAGCCCCGGCGGCGCCAGCTCCTACAATGAGCAGTTCTTC. Its protein is CASSPGGASSYNEQFF.

This rearrangement joins TRBV30 to TRBJ2-5; no definite D call. The CDR3 runs 11 residues. V dropped 0 bases and J dropped 5 bases, with 4 bases sitting between them. CDR1 and CDR2 (germline): GTSNPN, SVGIG (reference sequence). DNA of the CDR3: TGTGCCTGGAGTGTACAGGAGACCCAGTACTTC. This encodes CAWSVQETQYF.

The sample holds a few counts of this clone. Other DNA sequences from this sample encode an identical CDR3 as well. The V call is TRBV30, the J call TRBJ1-5; D is perhaps TRBD1 (6 bases). The CDR3 runs 13 residues. The V gene's germline CDR1 is GTSNPN and CDR2 SVGIG (reference sequence). Deletions cut 5 bases from V and 2 bases from J, with 10 bases between. CDR3 nucleotide sequence: TGTGCCTGGCGGGGACAAGGCAATCAGCCCCAGCATTTT. Its protein product is CAWRGQGNQPQHF.

This chain links TRBV18 with TRBJ1-1; D gene unclear. The CDR3 extends over 16 amino acids. The germline V and J ends were trimmed by 2 bases and 5 bases, with 18 bases remaining between them. Per the germline V gene, CDR1 is KGHSH and CDR2 is LQKENI. CDR3 bases: TGTGCCAGCTCACCAAATACGGGTAAATCTTGGACTGAAGCTTTCTTT. It translates to CASSPNTGKSWTEAFF.

The genes are TRBV6-6 and TRBJ1-5; 8 bases fit TRBD1. With V trimmed by 2 bases and J by 9 bases, 12 bases remained unmatched. Germline values: CDR1 MNHNY, CDR2 SVGAGI (reference sequence). CDR3 length: 16 residues. This chain's CDR3 is CASSYPDRGLQGPQHF. CDR3 DNA sequence: TGTGCCAGCAGTTACCCTGACAGGGGCCTACAAGGGCCCCAGCATTTT.

The rearrangement uses TRBV19 and TRBJ2-7; D is perhaps TRBD1 (6 bases). The CDR3 loop spans 13 amino acids. V was cut by 7 bases and J by 1 base, with 11 bases left in between. From germline, CDR1 is LNHDA and CDR2 SQIVND (reference sequence). CDR3 sequence: CASTPQGSYEQYF. CDR3 DNA: TGTGCCAGTACCCCCCAGGGGTCCTACGAGCAGTACTTC.

The genes are TRBV7-8 and TRBJ2-7; D is uncertain. V lost 2 bases and J 2 bases, leaving 7 bases between the germline ends. Germline assignment: CDR1 SGHVS and CDR2 FQNEAQ. This CDR3 spans 13 amino acids. In DNA form, the CDR3 reads TGTGCCAGCAGCTTACCCAATCCCTACGAGCAGTACTTC. Encoded protein: CASSLPNPYEQYF.

As DNA, the CDR3 is TGTGCCAGCAGCCCTCCTCCGGGACAGGGGCGCTACGAGCAGTACTTC. Translation gives CASSPPPGQGRYEQYF. The chain joins TRBV28 to TRBJ2-7; 10 nucleotides agree with TRBD1. V was clipped by 6 bases and J by 3 bases; unmatched bases: 11. Germline CDR1 reads MDHEN; CDR2 reads SYDVKM. The CDR3 runs 16 residues.

The V and J genes are TRBV18 and TRBJ1-5, with D perhaps matching TRBD1 (5 bases). Trimming cost V 8 bases and J 7 bases, with 15 bases left between them. The CDR3 covers 13 residues. The V gene's germline CDR1 is KGHSH and CDR2 LQKENI. The CDR3 DNA is TGTGCCAGCACTCCCGGGACTGGGCAGCCCCAGCATTTT. The encoded protein is CASTPGTGQPQHF.

J is TRBJ1-2 and V is TRBV6-2 or TRBV6-3, with 10 positions matching TRBD1. Trimming cost V 4 bases and J 5 bases; bases outside gene matches: 4. Germline V gene lookup returns CDR1 MNHEY and CDR2 SVGEGT. The CDR3 runs to 14 residues. This CDR3 reads CASSSPGQGYGYTF. DNA for the CDR3: TGTGCCAGCAGTTCCCCGGGACAGGGGTATGGCTACACCTTC.

The gene calls are TRBV27 and TRBJ2-5, with D possibly TRBD2 on 5 matching bases. This CDR3 comprises 13 residues. The ends were cut back, 3 bases at V and 5 bases at J, with 10 bases in the middle. CDR1 MNHEY and CDR2 SMNVEV come from the germline V gene (reference sequence). CDR3 loop: CASSFDRGETQYF. Written as DNA, the CDR3 is TGTGCCAGCAGTTTTGATCGAGGGGAGACCCAGTACTTC.

This clone was counted once. The genes are TRBV15 and TRBJ2-2; 9 nucleotides align to TRBD1. There are 16 residues in the CDR3. The junction had 4 bases not matched to a gene; V was cut back by 3 bases and J by 2 bases. Germline CDR1 is LNHNV and CDR2 is YYDKDF (reference sequence). DNA of the CDR3: TGTGCCACCAGCAGGAAGGGACAGGGAAACACCGGGGAGCTGTTTTTT. Encoded protein: CATSRKGQGNTGELFF.

The chain uses TRBV28 and TRBJ1-5; 7 nucleotides align to TRBD1. V was clipped by 5 bases and J by 7 bases; unmatched bases: 11. Germline values: CDR1 MDHEN, CDR2 SYDVKM. CDR3 length: 15 amino acids. Written as DNA, the CDR3 is TGTGCCAGCAGTAGCCTTGTTACAGGGGAACAGCCCCAGCATTTT. Translation gives CASSSLVTGEQPQHF.